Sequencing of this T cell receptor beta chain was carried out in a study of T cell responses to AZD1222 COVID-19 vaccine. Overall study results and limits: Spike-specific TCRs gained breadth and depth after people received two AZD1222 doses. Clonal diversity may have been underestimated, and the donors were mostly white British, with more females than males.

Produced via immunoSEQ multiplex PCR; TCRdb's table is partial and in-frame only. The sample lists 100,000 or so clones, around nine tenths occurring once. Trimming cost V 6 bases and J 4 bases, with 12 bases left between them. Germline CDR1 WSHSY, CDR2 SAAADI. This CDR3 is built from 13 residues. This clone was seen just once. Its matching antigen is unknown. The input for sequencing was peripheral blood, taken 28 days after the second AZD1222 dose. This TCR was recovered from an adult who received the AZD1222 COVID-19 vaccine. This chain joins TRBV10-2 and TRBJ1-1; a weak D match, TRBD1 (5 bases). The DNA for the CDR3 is TGCGCCAGCAGCCCCGATGGGGGCACTGAAGCTTTCTTT. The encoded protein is CASSPDGGTEAFF.